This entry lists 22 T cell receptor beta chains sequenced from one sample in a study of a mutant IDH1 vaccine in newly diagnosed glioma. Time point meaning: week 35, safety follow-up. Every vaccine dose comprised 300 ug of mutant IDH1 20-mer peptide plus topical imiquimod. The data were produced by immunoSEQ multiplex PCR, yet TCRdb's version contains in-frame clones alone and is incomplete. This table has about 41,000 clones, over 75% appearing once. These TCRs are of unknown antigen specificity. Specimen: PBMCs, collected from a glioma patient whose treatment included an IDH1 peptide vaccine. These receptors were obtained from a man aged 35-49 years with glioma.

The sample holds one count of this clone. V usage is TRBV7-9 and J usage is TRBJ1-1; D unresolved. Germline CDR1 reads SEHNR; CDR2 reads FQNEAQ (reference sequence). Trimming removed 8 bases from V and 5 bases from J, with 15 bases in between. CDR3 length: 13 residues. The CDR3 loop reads CASVLHGETEAFF. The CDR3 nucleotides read TGTGCCAGCGTCCTGCATGGAGAAACTGAAGCTTTCTTT.

The CDR3 DNA is TGTGCCAGCAGCGGGAATAATTCACCCCTCCACTTT. This codes for CASSGNNSPLHF. The V and J genes are TRBV6-6 and TRBJ1-6; D ambiguous. This CDR3 spans 12 amino acids. Germline loops: CDR1 MNHNY, CDR2 SVGAGI (reference sequence). V lost 6 bases to trimming and J lost 5 bases, with 5 bases between them.

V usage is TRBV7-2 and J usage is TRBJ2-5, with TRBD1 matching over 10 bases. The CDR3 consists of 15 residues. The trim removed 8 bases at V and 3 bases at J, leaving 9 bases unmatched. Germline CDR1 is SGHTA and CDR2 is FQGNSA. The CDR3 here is CASGKPGQGKETQYF. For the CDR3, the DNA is TGTGCCAGCGGCAAACCGGGACAGGGGAAAGAGACCCAGTACTTC.

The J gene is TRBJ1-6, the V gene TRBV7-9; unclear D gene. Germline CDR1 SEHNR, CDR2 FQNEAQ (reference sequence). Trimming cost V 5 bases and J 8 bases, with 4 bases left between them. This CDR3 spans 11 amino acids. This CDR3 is CASSPDSPLHF. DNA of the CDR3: TGTGCCAGCAGCCCGGATTCACCCCTCCACTTT.

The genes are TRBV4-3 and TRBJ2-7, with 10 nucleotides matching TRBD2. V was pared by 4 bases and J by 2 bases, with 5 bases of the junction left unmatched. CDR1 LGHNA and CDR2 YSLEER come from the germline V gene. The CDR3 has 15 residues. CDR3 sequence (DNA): TGCGCCAGCAGCCGACTAGCGGGCGCTGCCTACGAGCAGTACTTC. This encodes CASSRLAGAAYEQYF.

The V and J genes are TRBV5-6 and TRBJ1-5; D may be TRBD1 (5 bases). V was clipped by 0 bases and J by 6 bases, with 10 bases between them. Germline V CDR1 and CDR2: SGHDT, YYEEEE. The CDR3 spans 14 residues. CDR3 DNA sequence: TGTGCCAGCAGCTTGGCCCCAGGGCCTCAGCCCCAGCATTTT. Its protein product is CASSLAPGPQPQHF.

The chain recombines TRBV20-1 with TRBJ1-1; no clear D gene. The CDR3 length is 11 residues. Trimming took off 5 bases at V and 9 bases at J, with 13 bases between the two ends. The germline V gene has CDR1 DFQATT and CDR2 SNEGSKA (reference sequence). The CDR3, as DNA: TGCAGTGCTCCATGGACTGAGAAAGCTTTCTTT. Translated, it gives CSAPWTEKAFF.

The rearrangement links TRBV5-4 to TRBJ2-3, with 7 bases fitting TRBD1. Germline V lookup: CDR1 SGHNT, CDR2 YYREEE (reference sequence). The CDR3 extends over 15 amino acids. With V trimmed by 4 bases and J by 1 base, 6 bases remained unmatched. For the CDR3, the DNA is TGTGCCAGCAGCCGTGGTGGACAGGGCACAGATACGCAGTATTTT. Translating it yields CASSRGGQGTDTQYF. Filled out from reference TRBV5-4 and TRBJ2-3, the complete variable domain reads ETGVTQSPTHLIKTRGQQVTLRCSSQSGHNTVSWYQQALGQGPQFIFQYYREEENGRGNFPPRFSGLQFPNYSSELNVNALELDDSALYLCASSRGGQGTDTQYFGPGTRLTVL.

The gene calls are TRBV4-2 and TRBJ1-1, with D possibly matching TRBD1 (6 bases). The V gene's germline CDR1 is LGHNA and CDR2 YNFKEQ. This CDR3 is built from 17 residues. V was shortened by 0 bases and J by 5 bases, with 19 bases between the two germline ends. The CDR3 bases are TGTGCCAGCAGCCAAGAATTAGGCGGGGGCTCAAGGACTGAAGCTTTCTTT. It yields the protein CASSQELGGGSRTEAFF.

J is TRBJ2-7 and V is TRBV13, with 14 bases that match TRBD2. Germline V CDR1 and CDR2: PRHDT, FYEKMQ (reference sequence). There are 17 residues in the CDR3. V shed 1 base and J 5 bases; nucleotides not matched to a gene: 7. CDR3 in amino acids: CASSLVRGLAGGDEQYF. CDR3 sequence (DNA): TGTGCCAGCAGCTTAGTCCGAGGACTAGCGGGAGGAGACGAGCAGTACTTC.

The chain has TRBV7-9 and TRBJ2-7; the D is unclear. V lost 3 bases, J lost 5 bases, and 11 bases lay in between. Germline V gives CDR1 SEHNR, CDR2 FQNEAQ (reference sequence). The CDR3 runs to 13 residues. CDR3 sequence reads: CASSFEVGNEQYV. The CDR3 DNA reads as TGTGCCAGCAGCTTTGAGGTTGGGAACGAGCAGTACGTC.

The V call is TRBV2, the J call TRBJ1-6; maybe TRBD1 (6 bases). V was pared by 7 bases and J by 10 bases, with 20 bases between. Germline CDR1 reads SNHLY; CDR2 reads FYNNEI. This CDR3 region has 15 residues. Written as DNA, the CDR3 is TGTGCCAGCAAGCAGGGGCGCTCCCGTAGGTCACCCCTCCACTTT. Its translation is CASKQGRSRRSPLHF.

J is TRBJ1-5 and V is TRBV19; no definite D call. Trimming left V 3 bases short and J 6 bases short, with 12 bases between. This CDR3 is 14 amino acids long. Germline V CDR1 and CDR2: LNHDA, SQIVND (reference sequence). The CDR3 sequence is CASSMEGSLQPQHF. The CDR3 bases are TGTGCCAGTAGTATGGAGGGATCGCTTCAGCCCCAGCATTTT.

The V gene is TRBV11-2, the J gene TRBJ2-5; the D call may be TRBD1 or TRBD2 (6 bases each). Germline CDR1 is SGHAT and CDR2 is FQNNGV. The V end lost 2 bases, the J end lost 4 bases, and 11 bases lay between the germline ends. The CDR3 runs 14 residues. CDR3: CASSLRGVGETQYF. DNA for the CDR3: TGTGCCAGCAGCTTAAGGGGGGTAGGAGAGACCCAGTACTTC.

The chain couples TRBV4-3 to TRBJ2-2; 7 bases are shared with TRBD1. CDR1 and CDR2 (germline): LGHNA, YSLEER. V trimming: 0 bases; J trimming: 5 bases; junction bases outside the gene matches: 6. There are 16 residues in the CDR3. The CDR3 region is CASSQERGRGTGELFF. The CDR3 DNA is TGCGCCAGCAGCCAAGAGAGGGGGCGCGGGACCGGGGAGCTGTTTTTT.

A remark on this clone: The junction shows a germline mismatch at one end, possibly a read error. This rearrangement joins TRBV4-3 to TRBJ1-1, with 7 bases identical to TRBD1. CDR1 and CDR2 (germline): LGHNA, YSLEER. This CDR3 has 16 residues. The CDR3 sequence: CASSHVRDSFNTEASF. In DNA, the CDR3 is TGCGCCAGCAGCCATGTCCGGGACAGCTTTAACACTGAAGCTTCCTTT.

CDR3 amino acids: CASSESGGGTEAFF. In DNA form, the CDR3 reads TGTGCCAGCAGTGAAAGTGGGGGGGGCACTGAAGCTTTCTTT. This chain connects TRBV6-1 to TRBJ1-1; possibly TRBD1 for D (5 bases). The germline V and J ends were trimmed by 2 bases and 4 bases, with 11 bases remaining between them. The CDR3 is 14 amino acids. Germline V gene sequence: CDR1 MNHNS, CDR2 SASEGT.

DNA of the CDR3: TGCGCCAGCAGCAACCCGGGACTCGGCTATGGCTACACCTTC. This codes for CASSNPGLGYGYTF. The V and J genes are TRBV5-1 and TRBJ1-2, with TRBD1 as a possible D gene (5 bases). Germline V gene sequence: CDR1 SGHRS, CDR2 YFSETQ. CDR3 size: 14 residues. V was shortened by 4 bases and J by 4 bases, with 14 bases between the two germline ends.

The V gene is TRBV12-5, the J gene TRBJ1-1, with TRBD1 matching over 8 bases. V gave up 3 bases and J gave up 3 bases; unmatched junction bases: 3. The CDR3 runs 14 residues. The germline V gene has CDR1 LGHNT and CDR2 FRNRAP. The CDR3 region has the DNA TGTGCTAGTGGTTTTGGACAGGGACACACTGAAGCTTTCTTT. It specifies CASGFGQGHTEAFF.

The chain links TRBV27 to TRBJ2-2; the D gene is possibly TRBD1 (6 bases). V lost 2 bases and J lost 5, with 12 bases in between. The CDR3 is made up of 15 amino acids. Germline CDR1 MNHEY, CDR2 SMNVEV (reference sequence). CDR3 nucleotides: TGTGCCAGCAGTTTAACCTACAGGGATACCGGGGAGCTGTTTTTT. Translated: CASSLTYRDTGELFF.

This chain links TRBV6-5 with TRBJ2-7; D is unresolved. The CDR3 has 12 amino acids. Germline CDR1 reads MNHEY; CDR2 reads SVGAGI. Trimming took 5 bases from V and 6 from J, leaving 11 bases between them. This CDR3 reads CASSPSRAEQYF. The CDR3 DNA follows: TGTGCCAGCAGTCCCTCGCGAGCCGAGCAGTACTTC.

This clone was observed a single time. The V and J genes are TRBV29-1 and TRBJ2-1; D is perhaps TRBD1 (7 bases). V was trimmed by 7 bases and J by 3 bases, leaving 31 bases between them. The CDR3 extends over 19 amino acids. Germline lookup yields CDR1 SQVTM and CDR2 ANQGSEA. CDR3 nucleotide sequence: TGCAGCGCACAGATAAGGGGGCGGGAATCCAAATCAGTCTACAATGAGCAGTTCTTC. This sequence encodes CSAQIRGRESKSVYNEQFF.